This TCR beta chain was identified in a study of blood T cell repertoires in COVID-19. This CDR3 region has 12 residues. The germline V gene encodes CDR1 MDHEN and CDR2 SYDVKM. J was trimmed by 9 bases and V by 8 bases; bases with no gene match: 4. Method: immunoSEQ multiplex PCR; TCRdb's copy keeps in-frame clones and lacks some. The sample yields 170,000 or so clones, approximately 86% seen once. This sequence joins TRBV28 and TRBJ2-3, with 11 positions matching TRBD2. The sequence derives from a man aged 50-59 years with active or convalescent COVID-19. Sequences were obtained from peripheral blood. The CDR3 sequence: CASLAGGRTQYF. CDR3 coding DNA: TGTGCCAGCTTAGCGGGGGGGCGGACGCAGTATTTT. The entire variable domain, with the rest obtained from reference TRBV28 and TRBJ2-3, is as follows: DVKVTQSSRYLVKRTGEKVFLECVQDMDHENMFWYRQDPGLGLRLIYFSYDVKMKEKGDIPEGYSVSREKKERFSLILESASTNQTSMYLCASLAGGRTQYFGPGTRLTVL.